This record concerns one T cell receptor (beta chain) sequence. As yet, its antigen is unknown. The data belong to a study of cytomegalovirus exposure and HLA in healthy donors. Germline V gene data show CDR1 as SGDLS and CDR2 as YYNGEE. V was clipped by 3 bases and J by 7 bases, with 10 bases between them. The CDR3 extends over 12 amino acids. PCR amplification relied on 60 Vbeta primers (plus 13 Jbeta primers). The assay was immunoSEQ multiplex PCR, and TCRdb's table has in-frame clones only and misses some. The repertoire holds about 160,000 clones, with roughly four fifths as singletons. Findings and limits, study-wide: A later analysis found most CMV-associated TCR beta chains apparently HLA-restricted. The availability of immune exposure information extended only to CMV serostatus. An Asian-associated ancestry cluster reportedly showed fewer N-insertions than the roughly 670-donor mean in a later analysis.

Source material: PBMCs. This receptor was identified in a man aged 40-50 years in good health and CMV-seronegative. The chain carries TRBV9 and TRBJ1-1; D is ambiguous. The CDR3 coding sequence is TGTGCCAGCAGCGGCAACAGCCTTGAAGCTTTCTTT. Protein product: CASSGNSLEAFF.